The clone carrying this T cell receptor (beta chain) appeared many times. Its matching antigen is unknown. From RNA transcripts, TCR beta CDR3 regions were amplified. RT-PCR in the first round (using the HTBI primer set) targeted the TCR CDR3. TCRdb processed the multiplex PCR reads anew with MiXCR; each CDR3 protein has one entry. The sample holds 600,000 or so distinct CDR3 sequences, around 14% seen once. V lost 0 bases and J lost 4, with 21 bases in between. The CDR3 runs to 18 residues. Per germline, CDR1 MNHEY and CDR2 SMNVEV (reference sequence). The data are from a study of T cells in Graves' hyperthyroidism and ophthalmopathy. Whole-study findings and limits: Onset of ophthalmopathy came a median approximately 6.5 months after the model predicted it. From stable hyperthyroidism, ophthalmopathy was set apart by a 13 V-J model.

With duration under 3 months, ophthalmopathy was active: Clinical Activity Score at least 3, NOSPECS at least 4. PBMCs were sourced from more than 9 ml fresh peripheral blood. Sequencing was done on a sample of blood. This rearrangement joins TRBV27 to TRBJ1-2, with TRBD1 as a possible D gene (6 bases). The sequence came from a woman younger than 35 with Graves' ophthalmopathy. The CDR3 DNA is TGTGCCAGCAGTTTATCGGCTTTTACGACAGGAATCCGCTATGGCTACACCTTC. Amino acids: CASSLSAFTTGIRYGYTF.